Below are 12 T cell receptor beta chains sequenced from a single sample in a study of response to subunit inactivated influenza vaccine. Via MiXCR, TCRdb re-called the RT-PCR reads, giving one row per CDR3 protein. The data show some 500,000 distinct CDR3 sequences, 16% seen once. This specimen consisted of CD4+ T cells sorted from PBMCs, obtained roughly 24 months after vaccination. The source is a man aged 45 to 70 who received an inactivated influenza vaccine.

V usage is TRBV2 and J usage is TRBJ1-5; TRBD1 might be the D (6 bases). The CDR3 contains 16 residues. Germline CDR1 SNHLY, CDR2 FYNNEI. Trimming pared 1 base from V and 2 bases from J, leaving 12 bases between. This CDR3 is CASSEGRGGRNQPQHF. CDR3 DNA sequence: TGTGCCAGCAGTGAAGGGCGGGGGGGCCGCAATCAGCCCCAGCATTTT.

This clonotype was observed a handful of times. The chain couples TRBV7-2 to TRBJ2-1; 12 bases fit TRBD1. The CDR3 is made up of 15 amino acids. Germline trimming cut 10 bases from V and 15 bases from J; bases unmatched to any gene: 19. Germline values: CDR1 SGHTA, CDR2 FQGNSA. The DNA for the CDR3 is TGTGCCACTGCAAGCCCGGGACAGGGGGCCGTTGGGAGGTTCTTC. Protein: CATASPGQGAVGRFF.

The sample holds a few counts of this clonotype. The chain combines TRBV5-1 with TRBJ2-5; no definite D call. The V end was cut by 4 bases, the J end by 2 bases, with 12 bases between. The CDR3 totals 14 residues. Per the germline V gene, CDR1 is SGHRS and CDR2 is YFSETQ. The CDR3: CASSPGGVQETQYF. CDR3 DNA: TGCGCCAGCAGCCCCGGCGGAGTACAAGAGACCCAGTACTTC.

Here the CDR3 reads CSARRSSGRGDTQYF. CDR3 DNA sequence: TGCAGTGCTAGAAGGTCTAGCGGGAGGGGAGATACGCAGTATTTT. V gene TRBV20-1 combines with J gene TRBJ2-3; TRBD2 matches at 12 bases. Trimming removed 2 bases from V and 5 bases from J; junction bases left unmatched: 5. The V gene's germline CDR1 is DFQATT and CDR2 SNEGSKA (reference sequence). This CDR3 contains 15 residues.

The CDR3: CASSQEWNTEAFF. The DNA of the CDR3 is TGCGCCAGCAGCCAAGAATGGAACACTGAAGCTTTCTTT. The rearrangement links TRBV4-3 to TRBJ1-1, with D hard to call. Looked up from germline, CDR1 is LGHNA and CDR2 is YSLEER. The CDR3 contains 13 residues. Trimming cost V 0 bases and J 1 base, with 3 bases left between them.

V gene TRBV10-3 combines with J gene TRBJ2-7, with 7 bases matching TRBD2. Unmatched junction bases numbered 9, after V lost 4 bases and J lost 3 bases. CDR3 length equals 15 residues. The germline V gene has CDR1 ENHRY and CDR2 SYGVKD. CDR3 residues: CAISAPPGGNYEQYF. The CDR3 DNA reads TGTGCCATCAGTGCGCCACCGGGAGGAAACTACGAGCAGTACTTC.

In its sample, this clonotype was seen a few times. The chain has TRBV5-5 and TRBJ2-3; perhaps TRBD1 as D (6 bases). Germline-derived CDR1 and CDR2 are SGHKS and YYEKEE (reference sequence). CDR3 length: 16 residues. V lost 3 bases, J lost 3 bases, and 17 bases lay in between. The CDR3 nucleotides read TGTGCCAGCAGCTATTTACCACAGGGTGGGACAGATACGCAGTATTTT. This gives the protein CASSYLPQGGTDTQYF.

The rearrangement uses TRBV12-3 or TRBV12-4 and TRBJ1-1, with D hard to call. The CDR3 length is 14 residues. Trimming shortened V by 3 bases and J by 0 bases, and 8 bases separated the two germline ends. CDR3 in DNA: TGTGCCAGCAGTTTGAACAGACTGAACACTGAAGCTTTCTTT. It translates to CASSLNRLNTEAFF.

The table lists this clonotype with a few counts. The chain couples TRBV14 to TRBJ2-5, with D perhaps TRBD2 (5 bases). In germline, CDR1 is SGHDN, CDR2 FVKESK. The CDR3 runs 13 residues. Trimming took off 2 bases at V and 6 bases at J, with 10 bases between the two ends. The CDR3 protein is CASSQKGVKTQYF. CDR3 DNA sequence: TGTGCCAGCAGCCAAAAGGGAGTAAAGACCCAGTACTTC. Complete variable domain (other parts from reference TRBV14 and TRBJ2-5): EAGVTQFPSHSVIEKGQTVTLRCDPISGHDNLYWYRRVMGKEIKFLLHFVKESKQDESGMPNNRFLAERTGGTYSTLKVQPAELEDSGVYFCASSQKGVKTQYFGPGTRLLVL.

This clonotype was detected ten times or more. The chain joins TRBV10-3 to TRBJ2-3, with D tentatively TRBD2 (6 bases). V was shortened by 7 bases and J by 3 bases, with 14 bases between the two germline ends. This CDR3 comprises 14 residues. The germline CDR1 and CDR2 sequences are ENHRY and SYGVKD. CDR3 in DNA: TGTGCCATCACCCCGCGGGATAAGACAGATACGCAGTATTTT. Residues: CAITPRDKTDTQYF.

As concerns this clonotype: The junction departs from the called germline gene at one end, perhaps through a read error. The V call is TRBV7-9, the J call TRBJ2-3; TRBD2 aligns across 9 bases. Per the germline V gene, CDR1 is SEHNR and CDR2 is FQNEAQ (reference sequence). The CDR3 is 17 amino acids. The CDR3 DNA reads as TGTCCCAGCAGCTCCCCCCGGCTAGCGGGATACACAGATACGCAGTATTTT. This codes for CPSSSPRLAGYTDTQYF.

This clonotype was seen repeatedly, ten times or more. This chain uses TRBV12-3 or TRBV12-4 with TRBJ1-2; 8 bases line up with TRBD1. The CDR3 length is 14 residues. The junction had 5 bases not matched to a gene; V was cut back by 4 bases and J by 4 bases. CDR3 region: CASSSLDRAYGYTF. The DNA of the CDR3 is TGTGCCAGCAGTTCCCTGGACAGGGCCTATGGCTACACCTTC.